This TCR beta chain originates from a study of cytomegalovirus exposure and HLA in healthy donors. Study-wide background: Ancestry clustering placed around 81% of over 300 genotyped donors in the Caucasian-associated cluster. Study-wide results and caveats: TCR beta sequences numbering 15,000 to 20,000 were associated with HLA alleles at 0.05 false discovery rate in a later analysis. Later analysis associated a missense DCLRE1C variant with TCR beta V- and J-gene trimming.

Primers for the PCR totalled 60 Vbeta and 13 Jbeta. Sequencing was performed with immunoSEQ multiplex PCR; in TCRdb, only in-frame clones are kept and a portion is missing. The sample contains about 96,000 clones, approximately 72% of which appear only once. Trimming took off 3 bases at V and 9 bases at J, with 24 bases between the two ends. The CDR3 covers 17 residues. Germline V gene sequence: CDR1 MDHEN, CDR2 SYDVKM. Worth noting for this clone: The antigen remains undetermined.

The chain recombines TRBV28 with TRBJ2-1; weak D call: TRBD2 (6 bases). The receptor comes from a woman between 70 and 85 years old in good health and CMV-seropositive. Sequencing used PBMCs. The CDR3 here is CASSFQWEAVDKFEQFF. In DNA form, the CDR3 reads TGTGCCAGCAGTTTTCAGTGGGAGGCCGTAGACAAATTTGAGCAGTTCTTC.